A selection of T cell receptor beta chains follows, all from one sample in a study of blood T cells in healthy people across ages. TCRdb called the 5' RACE reads again in MiXCR, with one record for every CDR3 protein. The data contain some 920,000 distinct CDR3 sequences, roughly 47% of them seen just once; the ten biggest clones take up over 20%. The material sequenced was blood. These receptors all stem from a woman aged 60-70 years in good health. The CDR3 runs from the conserved cysteine through the conserved F or W. Fields, in order: CDR3 DNA, CDR3 protein, clone size, V gene, D gene, J gene. D genes are given only for firm matches. For some rows the clone size is stated as once, few or many, or as a class when expanded; others skip it.

cdr3_nt: TGTGCCAGTCGGGGGTATGGAGATACGCAGTATTTT; cdr3_aa: CASRGYGDTQYF; clone_size: few; v_call: TRBV28; d_call: -; j_call: TRBJ2-3
cdr3_nt: TGTGCCAGCAGCCCAGGGGTATTTGGCGGGGAGCTGTTTTTT; cdr3_aa: CASSPGVFGGELFF; clone_size: -; v_call: TRBV11-3; d_call: -; j_call: TRBJ2-2
cdr3_nt: TGTGCCAGCAGTATACATGGGGGCTTCATCTCTGGGGCCAACGTCCTGACTTTC; cdr3_aa: CASSIHGGFISGANVLTF; clone_size: -; v_call: TRBV7-6; d_call: -; j_call: TRBJ2-6
cdr3_nt: TGTGCCAGCAGCTCTACAGGGGGCTTGGGTACGCAGTATTTT; cdr3_aa: CASSSTGGLGTQYF; clone_size: -; v_call: TRBV7-6; d_call: TRBD1; j_call: TRBJ2-3
cdr3_nt: TGCGCCAGCAGCTCTGCCGGGACAGGAGGCCAAGAGACCCAGTACTTC; cdr3_aa: CASSSAGTGGQETQYF; clone_size: -; v_call: TRBV4-1; d_call: TRBD1; j_call: TRBJ2-5
cdr3_nt: TGTGCCAGCAGTGATCCTGGACTAAACATTCAGTACTTC; cdr3_aa: CASSDPGLNIQYF; clone_size: few; v_call: TRBV28; d_call: -; j_call: TRBJ2-4
cdr3_nt: TGTGCCAGCAGCTTAGCTGGTGGCGGATATGAAGCTTTCTTT; cdr3_aa: CASSLAGGGYEAFF; clone_size: -; v_call: TRBV7-9; d_call: -; j_call: TRBJ1-1
cdr3_nt: TGTGCCAGCAGTTCCCGACAGGCCTATGGCTACACCTTC; cdr3_aa: CASSSRQAYGYTF; clone_size: -; v_call: TRBV27; d_call: -; j_call: TRBJ1-2
cdr3_nt: TGTGCCAGCAGTTACGAGGGCGGGCAAGCGCAAGAGACCCAGTACTTC; cdr3_aa: CASSYEGGQAQETQYF; clone_size: -; v_call: TRBV6-5; d_call: -; j_call: TRBJ2-5
cdr3_nt: TGCAGTGCTCCGGTCGTTGCGGTCACAGATACGCAGTATTTT; cdr3_aa: CSAPVVAVTDTQYF; clone_size: -; v_call: TRBV20-1; d_call: -; j_call: TRBJ2-3
cdr3_nt: TGTGCCAGCAGTGACCCCTCCTTCTCTGGGGCCAACGTCCTGACTTTC; cdr3_aa: CASSDPSFSGANVLTF; clone_size: -; v_call: TRBV6-4; d_call: -; j_call: TRBJ2-6
cdr3_nt: TGCAGCTATACCGGTAAACTCTCTAGCGGGAGGCACAATGAGCAGTTCTTC; cdr3_aa: CSYTGKLSSGRHNEQFF; clone_size: -; v_call: TRBV29-1; d_call: TRBD2; j_call: TRBJ2-1
cdr3_nt: TGTGCCAGCAGCTTACGACTAGCGGGGCAAGAGACCCAGTACTTC; cdr3_aa: CASSLRLAGQETQYF; clone_size: few; v_call: TRBV11-1; d_call: TRBD2; j_call: TRBJ2-5
cdr3_nt: TGTGCCAGCAGACATGATAGAAACGAGCAGTACTTC; cdr3_aa: CASRHDRNEQYF; clone_size: -; v_call: TRBV7-9; d_call: -; j_call: TRBJ2-7
cdr3_nt: TGTGCCAGCAGCCAAATTGCCCTGTGGGACGAAGAGGGCAATGAGCAGTTCTTC; cdr3_aa: CASSQIALWDEEGNEQFF; clone_size: -; v_call: TRBV14; d_call: -; j_call: TRBJ2-1
cdr3_nt: TGTGCCAGCAGGACCGTAGCGGGAGCTTCAGATACGCAGTATTTT; cdr3_aa: CASRTVAGASDTQYF; clone_size: -; v_call: TRBV28; d_call: TRBD2; j_call: TRBJ2-3
cdr3_nt: TGCAGTGCTAGAAGACAGGAACTAAACTATGGCTACACCTTC; cdr3_aa: CSARRQELNYGYTF; clone_size: few; v_call: TRBV20-1; d_call: -; j_call: TRBJ1-2
cdr3_nt: TGTGCCGGCAGTTCCGCCTCTGCCCACGAGCAGTACTTC; cdr3_aa: CAGSSASAHEQYF; clone_size: -; v_call: TRBV7-9; d_call: -; j_call: TRBJ2-7